The clone carrying this T cell receptor beta chain was seen only a few times. What it binds is not known. The data were taken from a study of cytomegalovirus exposure and HLA in healthy donors. The PCR ran on 60 Vbeta and 13 Jbeta primers. The data were produced by immunoSEQ multiplex PCR, yet TCRdb's version contains in-frame clones alone and is incomplete. The repertoire has some 100,000 clones, roughly 75% of them found once; the top ten carry around 5%. Donors had nominal health at sampling but likely had unrecorded immune exposures. The CDR3 has 18 residues. J was trimmed by 0 bases and V by 1 base; bases with no gene match: 10. Germline V gene lookup returns CDR1 MNHEY and CDR2 SMNVEV (reference sequence). Study-wide points: Solely CMV serostatus was available to characterize immune exposure. Earlier analysis looked at TCR beta V segments, and most were productive about 90% or about 30% of the time. The classifier, whose performance was assessed in both the original and validation cohorts, reportedly diagnosed cytomegalovirus status with high specificity and sensitivity.

The chain employs TRBV27 and TRBJ1-2; 8 bases are shared with TRBD1. This receptor was identified in a woman aged 18-29 years in good health and CMV-seropositive. The sequencing sample was made of PBMCs. The CDR3 nucleotides are TGTGCCAGCAGTTTATTCTTACCGGGACAGGTGTCTAACTATGGCTACACCTTC. Protein sequence: CASSLFLPGQVSNYGYTF.